The T cell receptor beta chain described here comes from a study of persistence of HIV-infected CD4 T cells. The stimulus was an HIV-1 Gag 15-mer peptide pool, about 1 ug/peptide/mL. CD4+ T cells upregulating both CD40 ligand and CD69 were sorted as responding cells. PBMCs were depleted of CD8+ T cells before stimulation. A roughly 17-hour stimulation of CD8-depleted PBMCs used anti-CD28/CD49d costimulation, CD40-blocking antibody and enfuvirtide. For this clone: Antigen unknown.

Study conclusions and caveats: Within sorted populations, more oligoclonal TCRs accompanied more oligoclonal proviruses.

Unmatched junction bases numbered 16, after V lost 3 bases and J lost 11 bases. The germline V gene encodes CDR1 KGHDR and CDR2 SFDVKD. The CDR3 runs to 16 residues. Sequencing used immunoSEQ version 4 in survey mode. Sequencing was performed with immunoSEQ multiplex PCR; in TCRdb, only in-frame clones are kept and a portion is missing. The profile shows under 35,000 clones, 65% to 75% of them singletons. The chain couples TRBV24-1 to TRBJ2-3, with 7 bases fitting TRBD1. The material sequenced was CD4+ T cells sorted from PBMCs after 18-hour stimulation, taken from a patient who received antiretroviral therapy. The TCR was taken from an adult man with HIV who was CMV-seropositive. CDR3 region: CATSDQPGQLTNKQYF. In DNA, the CDR3 is TGTGCCACCAGTGATCAACCGGGACAGCTAACCAACAAGCAGTATTTT.